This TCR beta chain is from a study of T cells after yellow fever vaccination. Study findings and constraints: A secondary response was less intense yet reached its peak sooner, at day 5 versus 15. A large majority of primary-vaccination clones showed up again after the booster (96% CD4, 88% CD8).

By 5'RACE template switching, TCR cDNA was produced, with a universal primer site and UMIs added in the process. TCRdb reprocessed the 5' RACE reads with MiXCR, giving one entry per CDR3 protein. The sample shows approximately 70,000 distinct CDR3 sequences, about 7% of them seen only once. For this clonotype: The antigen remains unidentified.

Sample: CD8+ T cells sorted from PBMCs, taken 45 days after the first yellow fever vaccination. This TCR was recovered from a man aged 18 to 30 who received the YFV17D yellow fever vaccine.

In DNA, the CDR3 is TGTGCCAGCAGCTCGGGACCGGGAGATGAAGCTTTCTTT. Residues: CASSSGPGDEAFF. The chain links TRBV7-9 to TRBJ1-1, with D possibly TRBD1 on 5 matching bases. CDR1 and CDR2 (germline): SEHNR, FQNEAQ (reference sequence). Trimming shortened V by 4 bases and J by 7 bases, and 13 bases separated the two germline ends. This CDR3 has 13 residues.